This T cell receptor beta chain was sequenced during a study of OX40 agonist ivuxolimab in advanced cancers. TCRdb's table, derived via immunoSEQ multiplex PCR, lists solely in-frame clones and lacks some. The sample has about 79,000 clones; approximately 92% are singletons. Trimming stripped 3 bases from V and 0 bases from J, with 12 bases between. The CDR3 length is 15 residues. The germline V gene encodes CDR1 MDHEN and CDR2 SYDVKM. This receptor was obtained from an adult with an advanced solid tumor such as melanoma, head and neck, liver or kidney cancer. The chain carries TRBV28 and TRBJ2-7, with D possibly being TRBD1 (6 bases). Sequenced here: CD4+ or CD8+ T cells sorted from blood, sampled in a trial of the OX40 agonist ivuxolimab. The CDR3 loop is CASSFSGVSSYEQYF. In DNA, the CDR3 is TGTGCCAGCAGTTTCTCAGGGGTTAGCTCCTACGAGCAGTACTTC.